This is a list of T cell receptor beta chains from one sample in a study of control samples from healthy donors and cancer patients. Data came from immunoSEQ multiplex PCR; TCRdb stores just in-frame clones and leaves some out. The data contain about 160,000 clones, about 90% of them seen just once; the ten biggest clones take up approximately 12%. The sequenced material came from blood. All receptors come from a man aged 25-45 years in good health. CDR3s include the opening cysteine and the closing phenylalanine or tryptophan. D genes are given only for firm matches. A clone size is listed for some rows: how often the clone was seen (once, few, many), or a class if it is expanded.

cdr3_length	v_call	j_call	clone_size	d_call	cdr3_nt	cdr3_aa
12	TRBV29-1	TRBJ2-1	.	.	TGCAGCGTTGGGGCCGGGTACAATGAGCAGTTCTTC	CSVGAGYNEQFF
15	TRBV3-1/TRBV3-2	TRBJ2-5	.	.	TGTGCCAGCAGCCAAGAGGATCTATTGCAAGAGACCCAGTACTTC	CASSQEDLLQETQYF
11	TRBV29-1	TRBJ2-5	.	.	TGCAGCGTTGAAGATCAAGGGACCCAGTACTTC	CSVEDQGTQYF
13	TRBV30	TRBJ2-3	.	.	TGTGCCTCGCTCACCGGGGGGCCAGATACGCAGTATTTT	CASLTGGPDTQYF
15	TRBV7-9	TRBJ1-1	.	.	TGTGCCAGCAGCTCCGGAAGGGCAGGGTATACTGAAGCTTTCTTT	CASSSGRAGYTEAFF
14	TRBV6-6	TRBJ2-7	few	.	TGTGCCAGCAGCCAGCAGGGCTCCGGATACGAGCAGTACTTC	CASSQQGSGYEQYF
13	TRBV2	TRBJ2-7	.	.	TGTGCCAGCGGGAGGCTGACAACCTACGAGCAGTACTTC	CASGRLTTYEQYF
15	TRBV5-5	TRBJ1-1	.	.	TGTGCCAGCAGCTTAGGAACGGACCGGAACACTGAAGCTTTCTTT	CASSLGTDRNTEAFF
12	TRBV7-2	TRBJ2-5	.	.	TGTGCCAGCAGCTGGGAAGGAGAGACCCAGTACTTC	CASSWEGETQYF
14	TRBV4-1	TRBJ1-4	.	.	TGCGCCAGCAGCCTAGGGGGACTTGGGGAAAAACTGTTTTTT	CASSLGGLGEKLFF
14	TRBV7-2	TRBJ2-1	.	.	TGTGCCAGCAGCTTAGGGGCAACGGAAGGGTTTGAGTTCTTC	CASSLGATEGFEFF
14	TRBV2	TRBJ1-2	.	.	TGTGCCAGCAGTGGTGCGGGGACGGGCTATGGCTACACCTTC	CASSGAGTGYGYTF
14	TRBV29-1	TRBJ2-1	.	TRBD1	TGCAGCGTTGAAGGTCAGGGGGTGTACAATGAGCAGTTCTTC	CSVEGQGVYNEQFF
15	TRBV5-1	TRBJ1-4	.	.	TGCGCCAGCAGCTTGGGGTCAGCAACTAATGAAAAACTGTTTTTT	CASSLGSATNEKLFF
16	TRBV6-5	TRBJ1-3	.	.	TGTGCCAGCAGTTACTCGAGATTGGGGTACGGAAACACCATATATTTT	CASSYSRLGYGNTIYF
13	TRBV24-1	TRBJ1-1	.	.	TGTGCCACCAGGCTCCAGGGGAAGGGGGAAGCTTTCTTT	CATRLQGKGEAFF
14	TRBV13	TRBJ1-2	.	TRBD1	TGTGCCAGCAGCTTAACTGGGACAGACTATGGCTACACCTTC	CASSLTGTDYGYTF
14	TRBV24-1	TRBJ2-2	.	.	TGTGCCACCAGGGGGGGAACGAACACCGGGGAGCTGTTTTTT	CATRGGTNTGELFF
15	TRBV27	TRBJ2-7	.	TRBD2	TGTGCCAGCCGGACTAGCCGTTCCTCGGTGGACGAGCAGTACTTC	CASRTSRSSVDEQYF
13	TRBV18	TRBJ2-7	.	.	TGTGCCAGCTCACCAGGGGCGTCCTACGAGCAGTACTTC	CASSPGASYEQYF
12	TRBV18	TRBJ2-1	.	.	TGTGCCAGCTCACCAGGAGTAGCTGAGCAGTTCTTC	CASSPGVAEQFF
15	TRBV2	TRBJ1-4	.	.	TGTGCCAGCAGCGACCTTCTTACAACTAATGAAAAACTGTTTTTT	CASSDLLTTNEKLFF
15	TRBV7-2	TRBJ2-5	.	TRBD1	TGTGCCAGCAGCGGAGCAACAGGGGGGCGAGAGACCCAGTACTTC	CASSGATGGRETQYF
13	TRBV12-3/TRBV12-4	TRBJ1-1	.	.	TGTGCCAGCAGTTTTAGGGGGGATTATGAAGCTTTCTTT	CASSFRGDYEAFF
14	TRBV6-1	TRBJ1-1	few	TRBD1	TGTGCCAGCAGTGATTACAGGGGGGACACTGAAGCTTTCTTT	CASSDYRGDTEAFF
13	TRBV27	TRBJ2-1	.	TRBD2	TGCGGGAGGGGTAGGGCTTCGAGAAATGAGCAGTTCTTC	CGRGRASRNEQFF
16	TRBV5-3	TRBJ2-1	.	TRBD2	TGTGCCAGAAGCCTGGGACTAGCGGGAGATAGGCATGAGCAGTTCTTC	CARSLGLAGDRHEQFF
14	TRBV5-1	TRBJ2-5	.	.	TGCGCCAGCAGCTTGGGGGCCGGGCAAGAGCCCCAGTACTTC	CASSLGAGQEPQYF
13	TRBV7-9	TRBJ2-7	.	.	TGTGCCAGCAGCTCCGAAATTTCCTACGAGCAGTACTTC	CASSSEISYEQYF
15	TRBV5-1	TRBJ2-7	.	TRBD1	TGCGCCAGCAGCTCAGGTACTCGGACAGGGGACGAGCAGTACTTC	CASSSGTRTGDEQYF
16	TRBV3-1/TRBV3-2	TRBJ2-2	.	.	TGTGCCAGCAGCCAAACGACAGTAGCGAACACCGGGGAGCTGTTTTTT	CASSQTTVANTGELFF
15	TRBV5-4	TRBJ1-2	.	.	TGTGCCAGCAGCTCCCCCGCGGCTCAGGGGCGTGGCTACACCTTC	CASSSPAAQGRGYTF
13	TRBV3-1/TRBV3-2	TRBJ1-2	.	.	TGTGCCAGCAGCCTACAGGACAACTATGGCTACACCTTC	CASSLQDNYGYTF
17	TRBV11-2	TRBJ2-7	.	TRBD1	TGTGCCAGCAGCCCCCCCGTGGGCAGGGGGCGATCCCACGAGCAGTACTTC	CASSPPVGRGRSHEQYF
19	TRBV7-9	TRBJ1-6	.	.	TGTGCCAGCAGTCCGGGACGTTTGTTTATAAGCTCCTATAATTCACCCCTCCACTTT	CASSPGRLFISSYNSPLHF
14	TRBV11-1	TRBJ1-2	once	.	TGTGCCAGCAGCTTAAAGACAGAGGAGGATGGCTACACCTTC	CASSLKTEEDGYTF
17	TRBV18	TRBJ1-3	.	.	TGTGCCAGCTCACCTACCGCCGGGTTTGGGGCCGGAAACACCATATATTTT	CASSPTAGFGAGNTIYF
15	TRBV27	TRBJ2-3	once	TRBD2	TGTGCCAGCACCCGGGGGGGACCTTTAGCGGATACGCAGTATTTT	CASTRGGPLADTQYF
15	TRBV11-2	TRBJ2-2	.	.	TGTGCCAGCAGCTTAGGACAGCCCCAGGGCGGGGAGCTGTTTTTT	CASSLGQPQGGELFF
16	TRBV23-1	TRBJ1-3	.	.	TGCGCCAGCAGTCTCCGACAGAAAATCTCTGGAAACACCATATATTTT	CASSLRQKISGNTIYF
14	TRBV6-4	TRBJ1-5	.	.	TGTGCCAGCTTTAGAGAGGACCTTCATCAGCCCCAGCATTTT	CASFREDLHQPQHF
14	TRBV7-2	TRBJ1-5	.	.	TGTGCCAGCAGTTATGACGTCGGCGCATCGCCCCAGCATTTT	CASSYDVGASPQHF
13	TRBV27	TRBJ2-4	.	TRBD1	TGTGCCAGCAGGCCGACAGGGAACGGCATTCAGTACTTC	CASRPTGNGIQYF
13	TRBV5-1	TRBJ1-2	.	.	TGCGCCAGCTCCGTCCGCGGGACACCAGGCTACACCTTC	CASSVRGTPGYTF
15	TRBV7-8	TRBJ1-6	.	TRBD1	TGTGCCAGCAGCTTAGTAGGGACAGGCAATTCACCCCTCCACTTT	CASSLVGTGNSPLHF
13	TRBV27	TRBJ1-3	.	.	TGTGCCAGCATGAGGCAGGGGGGAAACACCATATATTTT	CASMRQGGNTIYF
15	TRBV5-1	TRBJ1-1	.	TRBD1	TGCGCCAGCAGCTACCGACAGGGGGTGAACACTGAAGCTTTCTTT	CASSYRQGVNTEAFF
13	TRBV29-1	TRBJ1-2	.	TRBD1	TGCAGCGCCACAAGGGGGCAGGACTATGGCTACACCTTC	CSATRGQDYGYTF
19	TRBV18	TRBJ2-6	.	.	TGTGCCAGCTCGCCGACCGGGACACGGACGAACTCTGGGGCCAACGTCCTGACTTTC	CASSPTGTRTNSGANVLTF
15	TRBV9	TRBJ1-3	.	.	TGTGCCAGCAGCCTACGCTCCTTTGAAGGAAACACCATATATTTT	CASSLRSFEGNTIYF